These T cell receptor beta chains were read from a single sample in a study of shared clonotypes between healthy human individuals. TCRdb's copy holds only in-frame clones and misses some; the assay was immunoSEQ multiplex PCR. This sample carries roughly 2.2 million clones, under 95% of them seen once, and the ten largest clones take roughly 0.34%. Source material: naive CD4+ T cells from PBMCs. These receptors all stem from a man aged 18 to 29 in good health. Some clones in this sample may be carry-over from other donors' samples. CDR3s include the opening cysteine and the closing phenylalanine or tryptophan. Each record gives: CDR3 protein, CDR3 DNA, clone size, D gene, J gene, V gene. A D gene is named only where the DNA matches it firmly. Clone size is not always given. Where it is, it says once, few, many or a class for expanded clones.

CDR3: CASSFNTGQSGYGYTF; DNA: TGTGCCAGCAGTTTTAATACGGGCCAATCGGGGTATGGCTACACCTTC; size: -; D: -; J: TRBJ1-2; V: TRBV6-6
CDR3: CANCPRGRETGLSGPQHF; DNA: TGTGCCAACTGCCCGAGGGGGAGGGAGACAGGGTTGTCCGGGCCCCAGCATTTT; size: -; D: TRBD1; J: TRBJ1-5; V: TRBV27
CDR3: CSVVSVGRGTDTQYF; DNA: TGCAGCGTTGTCTCCGTCGGACGGGGCACAGATACGCAGTATTTT; size: -; D: -; J: TRBJ2-3; V: TRBV29-1
CDR3: CASSLHEKLFF; DNA: TGTGCCAGCAGTTTACATGAAAAACTGTTTTTT; size: -; D: -; J: TRBJ1-4; V: TRBV28
CDR3: CASSFGYRGVDEQYF; DNA: TGCGCCAGCAGCTTTGGCTACAGGGGGGTGGACGAGCAGTACTTC; size: -; D: TRBD1; J: TRBJ2-7; V: TRBV5-1
CDR3: CASSFGQVYGYTF; DNA: TGTGCCAGCAGTTTTGGACAGGTCTATGGCTACACCTTC; size: -; D: TRBD1; J: TRBJ1-2; V: TRBV28
CDR3: CASSFLGGESGNTIYF; DNA: TGTGCCAGCAGCTTTCTGGGGGGGGAATCTGGAAACACCATATATTTT; size: -; D: -; J: TRBJ1-3; V: TRBV5-4
CDR3: CASSLSGLSTDTQYF; DNA: TGCGCCAGCAGTCTAAGCGGGCTCAGCACAGATACGCAGTATTTT; size: -; D: -; J: TRBJ2-3; V: TRBV4-1
CDR3: CASRLQGRIEKLFF; DNA: TGTGCCAGCAGGCTACAGGGGCGAATTGAAAAACTGTTTTTT; size: -; D: TRBD1; J: TRBJ1-4; V: TRBV2
CDR3: CSVEDRSYNEQFF; DNA: TGCAGCGTTGAGGACAGGTCCTACAATGAGCAGTTCTTC; size: -; D: TRBD1; J: TRBJ2-1; V: TRBV29-1
CDR3: CASSPVGATAGYGYTF; DNA: TGTGCCAGCTCACCGGTTGGGGCAACAGCGGGGTATGGCTACACCTTC; size: -; D: -; J: TRBJ1-2; V: TRBV18
CDR3: CSVEGLAPSSSYNEQFF; DNA: TGCAGCGTGGAGGGACTAGCCCCATCGAGCTCCTACAATGAGCAGTTCTTC; size: -; D: TRBD2; J: TRBJ2-1; V: TRBV29-1
CDR3: CASSSGTADEKLFF; DNA: TGCGCCAGCAGCTCCGGGACAGCCGATGAAAAACTGTTTTTT; size: -; D: TRBD1; J: TRBJ1-4; V: TRBV5-1
CDR3: CASSPKQSGELFF; DNA: TGTGCCAGCAGTCCTAAACAATCCGGGGAGCTGTTTTTT; size: -; D: -; J: TRBJ2-2; V: TRBV9
CDR3: CASSELSAGRYTEAFF; DNA: TGTGCCAGCAGCGAGCTATCGGCCGGGAGATACACCGAAGCTTTCTTT; size: -; D: -; J: TRBJ1-1; V: TRBV9
CDR3: CASSLGTYTETQYF; DNA: TGTGCCAGCAGCTTAGGGACCTACACCGAGACCCAGTACTTC; size: -; D: -; J: TRBJ2-5; V: TRBV11-2
CDR3: CASSSLAGEYNEQFF; DNA: TGCGCCAGCAGCAGCCTAGCGGGGGAATACAATGAGCAGTTCTTC; size: -; D: TRBD2; J: TRBJ2-1; V: TRBV5-1
CDR3: CSVEEVWVAKETQYF; DNA: TGCAGCGTTGAAGAGGTCTGGGTAGCTAAAGAGACCCAGTACTTC; size: -; D: -; J: TRBJ2-5; V: TRBV29-1
CDR3: CASSLLMAGTGGVRTAFF; DNA: TGTGCCAGCAGTTTATTGATGGCGGGGACAGGGGGCGTCCGAACAGCTTTCTTT; size: -; D: TRBD1; J: TRBJ1-1; V: TRBV28
CDR3: CASGGRGEFF; DNA: TGTGCCAGCGGGGGGCGCGGAGAGTTCTTC; size: -; D: -; J: TRBJ2-1; V: TRBV27
CDR3: CASSLATGSTDTQYF; DNA: TGTGCCAGCAGCTTAGCGACCGGGAGCACAGATACGCAGTATTTT; size: -; D: -; J: TRBJ2-3; V: TRBV7-9
CDR3: CASVASIDRGAFF; DNA: TGTGCCAGCGTTGCTTCCATCGATCGCGGGGCTTTCTTT; size: few; D: -; J: TRBJ1-1; V: TRBV2
CDR3: CAWSVLPRVPRGAFF; DNA: TGTGCCTGGAGTGTACTTCCAAGAGTCCCACGGGGTGCTTTCTTT; size: few; D: -; J: TRBJ1-1; V: TRBV30
CDR3: CASSPGTGGWTEAFF; DNA: TGTGCCAGCAGTCCCGGGACAGGGGGGTGGACTGAAGCTTTCTTT; size: -; D: TRBD1; J: TRBJ1-1; V: TRBV6-1
CDR3: CASSLGFSSYEQYF; DNA: TGTGCCAGCAGCTTAGGTTTTAGCTCCTACGAGCAGTACTTC; size: -; D: -; J: TRBJ2-7; V: TRBV11-1
CDR3: CASSLGGQGMNTEAFF; DNA: TGCGCCAGCAGCTTGGGCGGACAGGGGATGAACACTGAAGCTTTCTTT; size: -; D: TRBD1; J: TRBJ1-1; V: TRBV5-1
CDR3: CASSFSGATGGSSSYEQYF; DNA: TGTGCCAGCAGTTTCTCCGGGGCGACAGGGGGTTCCAGCTCCTACGAGCAGTACTTC; size: -; D: TRBD1; J: TRBJ2-7; V: TRBV27
CDR3: CASSPDSNYGYTF; DNA: TGTGCCAGCAGCCCTGACTCTAACTATGGCTACACCTTC; size: few; D: -; J: TRBJ1-2; V: TRBV5-4